The entry below gives a single T cell receptor beta chain sequence along with its context. This sample was included in a study of blood T cell repertoires in COVID-19. Study-wide background: Some COVID-19 samples were acute and others convalescent; all came from the United States, Italy and Spain. T cells, B-cell-depleted T cells, or PBMCs provided the cDNA or gDNA that served as material.

Patients at the Seattle site were enrolled during active infection and followed longitudinally. CDR1 and CDR2 (germline): MNHNY, SVGAGI (reference sequence). Trimming pared 6 bases from V and 3 bases from J, leaving 14 bases between. This CDR3 has 14 amino acids. In the authors' workflow: Reference gene primer amplification in the assay estimated nucleated cell counts. Generated by immunoSEQ multiplex PCR, the TCRdb table keeps only in-frame clones and is missing some. V, J and clone size are those of that table, while D and trimming were read from the DNA. The sample gives 350,000 or so clones, roughly 89% of which show up once; 3.9% is in the top ten.

The clonotype originates from a woman in her sixties or seventies with COVID-19, enrolled during active disease. Specimen: peripheral blood. This rearrangement joins TRBV6-6 to TRBJ1-2; weak D call: TRBD1 (6 bases). The CDR3 reads CASSPSTGYYGYTF. The CDR3 DNA follows: TGTGCCAGCAGCCCCTCTACAGGGTACTATGGCTACACCTTC.